This T cell receptor (beta chain) is drawn from a study of human T cells and chemical hapten exposure. Time point of the sample: pre-sensitization, week 0. The treatment denotes: therapeutic diphenylcyclopropenone sensitization with weekly scalp DPC. Phlebotomy was performed prior to application of every patch test. TCRdb processed the RACE reads anew with MiXCR; each CDR3 protein has one entry. The sample lists a few hundred thousand distinct CDR3 sequences, 5% to 6.5% occurring once. The source is a woman between 18 and 29 years old with alopecia areata. Some clones in this sample may be carry-over from other donors' samples. This sample comprised whole blood, obtained in connection with sensitization to the hapten diphenylcyclopropenone (DPC).

The CDR3 coding sequence is TGTGCCAGCAGCAGGGGGCGGGAAAAACTGTTTTTT. It is translated as CASSRGREKLFF. The chain recombines TRBV6-2 or TRBV6-3 with TRBJ1-4; 8 bases line up with TRBD1. V lost 6 bases and J lost 8; bases outside the gene matches: 2. In germline, CDR1 is MNHEY, CDR2 SVGEGT. The CDR3 sequence is 12 residues long.